This T cell receptor (beta chain) was documented in a study of T cell responses to AZD1222 COVID-19 vaccine. Across the whole study: Second-dose timings of about 4 or about 12 weeks were pooled. Findings of the study overall: Two doses of AZD1222 preceded a rise in Spike-specific TCR breadth and depth. Donors skewed white British and female; clonal diversity was possibly underestimated.

Repertoires were generated with immunoSEQ multiplex PCR, while TCRdb's copy carries only in-frame clones and drops some. The sample shows around 60,000 clones, roughly 90% of them seen only once. As for this clone: The target antigen is unknown.

The CDR3 has 16 residues. Deletions cut 1 base from V and 1 base from J, with 11 bases between. The germline CDR1 and CDR2 sequences are SGHVS and FQNEAQ. The chain uses TRBV7-8 and TRBJ2-1; D is perhaps TRBD1 (6 bases). This clonotype originated in an adult in good health. This sample comprised peripheral blood, obtained on day 0 of AZD1222 vaccination. The CDR3 reads CASSLGARGSYNEQFF. The CDR3 DNA reads as TGTGCCAGCAGCTTAGGCGCCAGGGGATCCTACAATGAGCAGTTCTTC. Together with reference TRBV7-8 and TRBJ2-1, the CDR3 gives the full variable domain: GAGVSQSPRYKVAKRGQDVALRCDPISGHVSLFWYQQALGQGPEFLTYFQNEAQLDKSGLPSDRFFAERPEGSVSTLKIQRTQQEDSAVYLCASSLGARGSYNEQFFGPGTRLTVL.